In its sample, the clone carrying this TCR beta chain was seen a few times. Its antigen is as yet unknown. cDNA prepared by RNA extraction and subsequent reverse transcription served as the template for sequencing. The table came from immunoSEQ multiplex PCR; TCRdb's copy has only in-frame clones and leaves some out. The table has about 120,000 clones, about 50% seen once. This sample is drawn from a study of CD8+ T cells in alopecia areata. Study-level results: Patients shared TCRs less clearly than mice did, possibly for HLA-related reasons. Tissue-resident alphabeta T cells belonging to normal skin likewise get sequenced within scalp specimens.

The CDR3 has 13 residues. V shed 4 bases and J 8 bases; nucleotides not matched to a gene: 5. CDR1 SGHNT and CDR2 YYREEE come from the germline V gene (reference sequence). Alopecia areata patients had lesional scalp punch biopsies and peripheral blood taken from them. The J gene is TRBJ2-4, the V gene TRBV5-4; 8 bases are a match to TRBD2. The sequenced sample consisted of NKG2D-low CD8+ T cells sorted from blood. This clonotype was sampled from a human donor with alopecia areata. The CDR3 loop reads CASSPGGSDIQYF. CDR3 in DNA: TGTGCCAGCAGCCCGGGGGGGTCGGACATTCAGTACTTC.